The rows below give T cell receptor beta chains drawn from one sample of a study of T-cell memory formation after mild COVID-19. TCRdb processed the 5' RACE reads anew with MiXCR; each CDR3 protein has one entry. The data hold around 80,000 distinct CDR3 sequences, with 11% to 15% observed a single time. Sequencing input: PBMCs or a T cell subset sorted from them (not recorded which). The receptors come from an adult woman who had mild COVID-19 (a few samples of this study predate the infection). Cell type and time point are not known. The CDR3 runs from the conserved cysteine through the conserved F or W. The order of the fields is J gene, CDR3 length, V gene, clone size, D gene, CDR3 protein, CDR3 DNA. D genes are given only for firm matches. Clone size is stated in some rows and not others, as once, few, many or a class when expanded.

TRBJ2-1 | 17 | TRBV7-8 | NA | NA | CASSSSTRGISGNEQFF | TGTGCCAGCAGCTCCTCCACTCGGGGTATCAGTGGCAATGAGCAGTTCTTC
TRBJ1-6 | 16 | TRBV28 | few | NA | CASSTELQPINSPLHF | TGTGCCAGCAGTACCGAACTCCAGCCGATAAATTCACCCCTCCACTTT
TRBJ2-1 | 16 | TRBV7-6 | few | TRBD1 | CASSHNPGQGFDEQFF | TGTGCCAGCAGTCACAATCCGGGACAGGGGTTTGATGAGCAGTTCTTC
TRBJ1-1 | 14 | TRBV5-5 | NA | NA | CASSPGHKNTEAFF | TGTGCCAGCAGCCCGGGACACAAGAACACTGAAGCTTTCTTT
TRBJ2-1 | 12 | TRBV21-1 | NA | NA | CASSKLWTSQFF | TGTGCCAGCAGCAAGTTGTGGACTAGCCAGTTCTTC
TRBJ2-3 | 16 | TRBV7-9 | NA | NA | CASSLAHGGNTDTQYF | TGTGCCAGCAGCTTAGCGCACGGAGGGAACACAGATACGCAGTATTTT
TRBJ2-1 | 17 | TRBV27 | NA | TRBD2 | CASSPLLREGHYNEQFF | TGTGCCAGCAGTCCCCTCCTGAGGGAGGGCCATTACAATGAGCAGTTCTTC
TRBJ2-1 | 16 | TRBV7-9 | many | TRBD2 | CASSTDLAGWGHEQFF | TGTGCCAGCAGCACCGACCTAGCGGGATGGGGTCATGAGCAGTTCTTC
TRBJ1-1 | 14 | TRBV7-9 | NA | NA | CASSLANRDTEAFF | TGTGCCAGCAGCTTGGCGAACCGGGACACTGAAGCTTTCTTT
TRBJ2-1 | 15 | TRBV12-3/TRBV12-4 | NA | TRBD2 | CASSAPGGLRNEQFF | TGTGCCAGCAGTGCCCCGGGGGGGCTCAGAAATGAGCAGTTCTTC
TRBJ1-3 | 15 | TRBV30 | few | NA | CAWSRDGNSGNTIYF | TGTGCCTGGAGTAGGGACGGGAACTCTGGAAACACCATATATTTT
TRBJ2-3 | 17 | TRBV7-8 | few | TRBD2 | CASSLARLAGRTDTQYF | TGTGCCAGCAGCTTAGCCCGACTAGCGGGCAGGACAGATACGCAGTATTTT
TRBJ1-5 | 13 | TRBV19 | NA | NA | CASSIVREQPQHF | TGTGCCAGTAGTATAGTTCGGGAACAGCCCCAGCATTTT
TRBJ1-1 | 12 | TRBV29-1 | few | TRBD1 | CSVDRGETEAFF | TGCAGCGTAGACAGGGGGGAAACTGAAGCTTTCTTT
TRBJ2-4 | 16 | TRBV27 | NA | TRBD2 | CASSLSGLAGKNIQYF | TGTGCCAGCAGTTTATCGGGTCTAGCGGGGAAAAACATTCAGTACTTC
TRBJ1-6 | 14 | TRBV7-2 | NA | NA | CATTEGQINSPLHF | TGTGCCACCACCGAGGGTCAGATTAATTCACCCCTCCACTTT
TRBJ1-4 | 12 | TRBV3-1 | few | NA | CASSRGRGKLFF | TGTGCCAGCAGCCGGGGCCGGGGAAAACTGTTTTTT
TRBJ2-1 | 14 | TRBV7-3 | NA | TRBD2 | CASSPFTSGGALFF | TGTGCCAGCAGCCCCTTTACTAGCGGGGGGGCCTTGTTCTTC
TRBJ2-5 | 15 | TRBV6-1 | few | TRBD2 | CASSESSGGGETQYF | TGTGCCAGCAGTGAATCTAGCGGGGGTGGGGAGACCCAGTACTTC
TRBJ2-7 | 16 | TRBV13 | few | TRBD2 | CASSLRLAGSSYEQYF | TGTGCCAGCAGCTTAAGGCTAGCGGGTTCTTCCTACGAGCAGTACTTC
TRBJ2-3 | 18 | TRBV7-6 | medium-sized | NA | CASSVTQEDSASTDTQYF | TGTGCCAGCAGCGTAACCCAAGAGGACAGCGCTAGCACAGATACGCAGTATTTT
TRBJ2-2 | 18 | TRBV12-3/TRBV12-4 | NA | TRBD2 | CASILGLAGARGTGELFF | TGTGCCAGCATCCTTGGACTAGCGGGGGCCCGCGGCACCGGGGAGCTGTTTTTT
TRBJ2-7 | 14 | TRBV5-1 | once | NA | CASSSGHHSYEQYF | TGCGCCAGCAGCTCGGGACACCACTCCTACGAGCAGTACTTC
TRBJ2-2 | 17 | TRBV27 | few | TRBD2 | CASSLLAGGPGTGELFF | TGTGCCAGCAGTTTACTAGCGGGAGGGCCCGGCACCGGGGAGCTGTTTTTT
TRBJ1-1 | 16 | TRBV5-1 | once | TRBD1 | CASSLNGQGGLAEAFF | TGCGCCAGCAGCTTGAATGGACAGGGAGGTCTGGCTGAAGCTTTCTTT
TRBJ2-3 | 20 | TRBV5-1 | NA | TRBD2 | CASSSPTSGGTLKDTDTQYF | TGCGCCAGCAGCTCACCTACTAGCGGGGGGACTTTAAAGGACACAGATACGCAGTATTTT
TRBJ2-1 | 15 | TRBV12-3/TRBV12-4 | NA | TRBD1 | CASSFTGAAGNEQFF | TGTGCCAGCAGTTTTACAGGGGCTGCTGGGAATGAGCAGTTCTTC
TRBJ2-1 | 15 | TRBV19 | NA | NA | CASSITQGLFDEQFF | TGTGCCAGTAGTATTACGCAGGGGTTATTCGATGAGCAGTTCTTC
TRBJ2-1 | 16 | TRBV5-4 | NA | NA | CASSLEGGGSNNEQFF | TGTGCCAGCAGCTTGGAGGGGGGAGGCTCCAACAATGAGCAGTTCTTC
TRBJ1-6 | 15 | TRBV7-9 | NA | NA | CASSSGYGYNSPLHF | TGTGCCAGCAGCTCCGGCTACGGCTATAATTCACCCCTCCACTTT
TRBJ2-2 | 11 | TRBV20-1 | NA | NA | CSARALGELFF | TGCAGTGCTAGAGCCCTGGGGGAGCTGTTTTTT
TRBJ2-1 | 17 | TRBV19 | once | NA | CASSMWPQASSYNEQFF | TGTGCCAGTAGTATGTGGCCCCAGGCCAGCTCCTACAATGAGCAGTTCTTC
TRBJ1-2 | 16 | TRBV7-8 | few | NA | CASSLAAEPSPLGYTF | TGTGCCAGCAGCTTAGCGGCGGAACCTTCGCCCCTTGGCTACACCTTC
TRBJ2-1 | 15 | TRBV7-3 | few | TRBD1 | CASSVYQTGDNEQFF | TGTGCCAGCAGCGTCTACCAGACAGGGGACAATGAGCAGTTCTTC
TRBJ2-7 | 14 | TRBV3-1 | few | NA | CASSQVAGSYEQYF | TGTGCCAGCAGCCAAGTTGCAGGCTCCTACGAGCAGTACTTC
TRBJ1-3 | 14 | TRBV29-1 | few | NA | CSVVGTDLGNTIYF | TGCAGCGTGGTCGGGACGGACCTTGGAAACACCATATATTTT
TRBJ1-1 | 15 | TRBV5-1 | NA | TRBD1 | CASSLTQGVNTEAFF | TGCGCCAGCAGCTTGACACAGGGGGTGAACACTGAAGCTTTCTTT
TRBJ2-2 | 20 | TRBV5-6 | NA | TRBD2 | CASSFITQVRSGGNTGELFF | TGTGCCAGCAGCTTTATAACCCAGGTCCGTAGCGGGGGGAACACCGGGGAGCTGTTTTTT
TRBJ1-2 | 14 | TRBV7-9 | NA | TRBD1 | CASTLGQGTYGYTF | TGTGCCAGCACCCTCGGACAGGGTACCTATGGCTACACCTTC
TRBJ2-3 | 15 | TRBV7-6 | many | NA | CASSLYGISTDTQYF | TGTGCCAGCAGCTTATACGGGATTAGCACAGATACGCAGTATTTT
TRBJ2-1 | 16 | TRBV11-2 | NA | NA | CASSLDGYSSYNEQFF | TGTGCCAGCAGCTTAGACGGGTATAGCTCCTACAATGAGCAGTTCTTC
TRBJ1-1 | 13 | TRBV19 | NA | NA | CASSIDGNTEAFF | TGTGCCAGTAGTATTGACGGGAACACTGAAGCTTTCTTT
TRBJ2-3 | 13 | TRBV12-3/TRBV12-4 | NA | NA | CASSVRAWDTQYF | TGTGCCAGCAGTGTCAGGGCCTGGGATACGCAGTATTTT
TRBJ2-7 | 13 | TRBV5-1 | many | NA | CASSSIPSYEQYF | TGCGCCAGCAGCTCAATCCCCAGCTACGAGCAGTACTTC
TRBJ2-7 | 13 | TRBV4-3 | few | NA | CASSQGGNYEQYF | TGCGCCAGCAGCCAAGGTGGCAACTACGAGCAGTACTTC
TRBJ2-7 | 13 | TRBV29-1 | many | TRBD1 | CSLRDRVPYEQYF | TGCAGCCTCCGGGACAGGGTGCCCTACGAGCAGTACTTC
TRBJ1-1 | 13 | TRBV7-9 | NA | NA | CASSPPSNTEAFF | TGTGCCAGCAGCCCCCCTTCGAACACTGAAGCTTTCTTT
TRBJ1-2 | 15 | TRBV20-1 | NA | NA | CSARDWGVSSYGYTF | TGCAGTGCTAGAGATTGGGGGGTATCTAGCTATGGCTACACCTTC
TRBJ2-2 | 14 | TRBV6-5 | few | TRBD1 | CASNPGQGTGELFF | TGTGCCAGCAACCCGGGACAGGGGACCGGGGAGCTGTTTTTT
TRBJ1-3 | 14 | TRBV7-9 | NA | NA | CASSLTNSGNTIYF | TGTGCCAGCAGCTTAACCAACTCTGGAAACACCATATATTTT
TRBJ1-1 | 14 | TRBV20-1 | NA | NA | CSAESLEGGTEAFF | TGCAGTGCAGAAAGTCTCGAAGGGGGCACTGAAGCTTTCTTT